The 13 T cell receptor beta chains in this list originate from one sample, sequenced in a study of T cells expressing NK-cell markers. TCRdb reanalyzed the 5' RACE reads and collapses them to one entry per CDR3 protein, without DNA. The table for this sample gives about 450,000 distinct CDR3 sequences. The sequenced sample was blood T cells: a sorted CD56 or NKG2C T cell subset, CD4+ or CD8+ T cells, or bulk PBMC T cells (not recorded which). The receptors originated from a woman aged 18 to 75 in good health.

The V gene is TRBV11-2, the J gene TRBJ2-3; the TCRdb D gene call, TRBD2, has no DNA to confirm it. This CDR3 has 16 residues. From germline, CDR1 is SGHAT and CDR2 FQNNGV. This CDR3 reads CASGSLTSGATDTQYF.

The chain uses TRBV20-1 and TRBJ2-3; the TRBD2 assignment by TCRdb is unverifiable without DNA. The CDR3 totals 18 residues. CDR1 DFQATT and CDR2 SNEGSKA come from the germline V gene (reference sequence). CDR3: CSATDGLAGGPRTDTQYF.

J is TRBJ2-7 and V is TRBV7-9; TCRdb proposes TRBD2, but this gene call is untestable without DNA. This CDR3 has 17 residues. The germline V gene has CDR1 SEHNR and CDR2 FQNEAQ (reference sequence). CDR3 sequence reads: CASSLGAGLAASYEQYF.

The chain's CDR3 is CASSLGLGNEQFF. The V and J genes are TRBV7-9 and TRBJ2-1. Germline V gives CDR1 SEHNR, CDR2 FQNEAQ (reference sequence). The CDR3 loop spans 13 amino acids.

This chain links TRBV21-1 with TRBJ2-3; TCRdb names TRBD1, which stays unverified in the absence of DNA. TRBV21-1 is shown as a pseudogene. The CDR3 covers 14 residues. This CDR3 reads CASTPGQLWGTQYF.

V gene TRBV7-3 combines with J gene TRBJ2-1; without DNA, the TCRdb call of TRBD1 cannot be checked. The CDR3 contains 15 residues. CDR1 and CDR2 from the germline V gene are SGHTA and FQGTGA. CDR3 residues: CASSPQALPYNEQFF.

This CDR3 reads CASSPSQQQNTEAFF. V and J are TRBV5-1 and TRBJ1-1; TCRdb picks TRBD1, but there is no DNA to check that call. CDR1 is SGHRS, CDR2 YFSETQ, per germline. This CDR3 region has 15 residues.

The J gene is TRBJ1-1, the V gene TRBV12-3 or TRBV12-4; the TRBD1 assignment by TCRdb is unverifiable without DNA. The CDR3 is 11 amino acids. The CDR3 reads CASSTGTEAFF.

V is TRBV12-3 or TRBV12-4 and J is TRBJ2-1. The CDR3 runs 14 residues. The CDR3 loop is CASSLGSHYNEQFF.

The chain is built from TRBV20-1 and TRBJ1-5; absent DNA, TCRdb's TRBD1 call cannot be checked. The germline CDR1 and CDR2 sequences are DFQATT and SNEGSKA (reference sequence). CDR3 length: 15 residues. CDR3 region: CSARDADRGNQPQHF.

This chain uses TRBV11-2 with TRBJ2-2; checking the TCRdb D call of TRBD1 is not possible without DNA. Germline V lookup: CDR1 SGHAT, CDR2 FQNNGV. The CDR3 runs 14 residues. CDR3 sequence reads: CASSKYRETGELFF.

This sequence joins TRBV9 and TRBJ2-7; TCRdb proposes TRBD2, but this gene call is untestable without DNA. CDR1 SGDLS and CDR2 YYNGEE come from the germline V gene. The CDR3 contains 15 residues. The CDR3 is CASSARAAISYEQYF.

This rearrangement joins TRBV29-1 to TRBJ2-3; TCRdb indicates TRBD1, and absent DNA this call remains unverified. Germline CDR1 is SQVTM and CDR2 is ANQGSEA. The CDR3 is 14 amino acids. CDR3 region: CSVDRGRGTDTQYF.